The rows below give T cell receptor beta chains drawn from one sample of a study of blood T cell repertoires in COVID-19. Only in-frame clones appear in the TCRdb table, and some are missing; sequencing was by immunoSEQ multiplex PCR. Of about 210,000 clones in the sample, 80% to 90% were seen once. Material for sequencing was peripheral blood. The source is a man aged 50 or older with active or convalescent COVID-19. Both conserved end residues are part of each CDR3. D genes are given only for firm matches. Size is omitted from some rows. Given values are once, few, many or a class for expanded clones.

TRBV7-2	once	TRBJ2-7	NA	TGTGCCAGCAGCTTTCTCTTTCCCCCGAGCAGGAACGAGCAGTACTTC	CASSFLFPPSRNEQYF
TRBV11-2	NA	TRBJ1-4	NA	TGTGCCAGCAGCGCCCGGGACACCGAAAAACTGTTTTTT	CASSARDTEKLFF
TRBV12-3/TRBV12-4	NA	TRBJ2-2	NA	TGTGCCAGCAGCTTGGGGCGCGGGGAGCTGTTTTTT	CASSLGRGELFF
TRBV18	NA	TRBJ2-7	TRBD1	TGTGCCAGCTCACCCGGCCGACAGGGCAAATCCGAGCAGTACTTC	CASSPGRQGKSEQYF
TRBV5-4	few	TRBJ1-1	NA	TGTGCCAGCAGCTTTTCGGGGGTGAACACTGAAGCTTTCTTT	CASSFSGVNTEAFF
TRBV5-4	NA	TRBJ2-3	NA	TGTGCCAGCAGCCGCACGGGGGGCTACACAGATACGCAGTATTTT	CASSRTGGYTDTQYF
TRBV7-2	NA	TRBJ2-6	NA	TGTGCCAGCAGCTACAGGAGCTCTGGGGCCAACGTCCTGACTTTC	CASSYRSSGANVLTF
TRBV29-1	NA	TRBJ1-1	TRBD1	TGCAGCGTTGGGACAGGGAAGAACACTGAAGCTTTCTTT	CSVGTGKNTEAFF
TRBV10-3	few	TRBJ2-4	TRBD1	TGTGCCATTAGAAGTGCAGGGGGCGCCGACAAAAACATTCAGTACTTC	CAIRSAGGADKNIQYF
TRBV6-1	NA	TRBJ1-5	NA	TGTGCCAGCAGTGAAGGGGGGGGTAGCAATCAGCCCCAGCATTTT	CASSEGGGSNQPQHF
TRBV13	NA	TRBJ1-3	TRBD1	TGTGCCAGCAGCTTATTGACAGGGCCTACTCGAAACACCATATATTTT	CASSLLTGPTRNTIYF
TRBV5-4	NA	TRBJ2-2	TRBD1	TGTGCCAGCAGCTTGCGGGACAGGGCCGCGAACACCGGGGAGCTGTTTTTT	CASSLRDRAANTGELFF
TRBV2	NA	TRBJ2-5	TRBD1	TGTGCCAGCAGGGGACAGGGGGTTGGGGGAGAGACCCAGTACTTC	CASRGQGVGGETQYF
TRBV19	NA	TRBJ1-3	TRBD1	TGTGCCAGTAGTATCGGGGACAGGGCTGGCACTGGAAACACCATATATTTT	CASSIGDRAGTGNTIYF
TRBV12-5	NA	TRBJ2-5	NA	TGTGCTAGTGGTCCCTCTAGTGGTGTAGAGACCCAGTACTTC	CASGPSSGVETQYF
TRBV6-2/TRBV6-3	NA	TRBJ1-5	TRBD1	TGTGCCAGCAGTTTCCCTGACAGGGCCAATCAGCCCCAGCATTTT	CASSFPDRANQPQHF
TRBV27	NA	TRBJ2-2	TRBD1	TGTGCCAGCAGTCCAACCCAGGACAGGGGGCTTAACGGGGAGCTGTTTTTT	CASSPTQDRGLNGELFF
TRBV5-1	NA	TRBJ1-2	TRBD1	TGCGCCAGCAGCTCGGTGACAGGGGGCTCTGGCTACACCTTC	CASSSVTGGSGYTF
TRBV18	NA	TRBJ1-5	TRBD1	TGTGCCAGCTCACCGACAGGGGCTGATAGCAATCAGCCCCAGCATTTT	CASSPTGADSNQPQHF
TRBV28	NA	TRBJ1-2	NA	TGTGCCAGCACTCTTTGGGGGGGGAGTGGCTACACCTTC	CASTLWGGSGYTF
TRBV18	NA	TRBJ1-1	NA	TGTGCCAGCCTCACCTCCACAGATAACGCTGATGCTTTCTTT	CASLTSTDNADAFF
TRBV7-2	NA	TRBJ1-5	NA	TGTGCCAGCAGCTCGTTTAATCAGCCCCAGCATTTT	CASSSFNQPQHF
TRBV19	NA	TRBJ1-2	NA	TGTGCCAGTAGAGCTGTTAGGGACACGGGGAGCTATGGCTACACCTTC	CASRAVRDTGSYGYTF
TRBV28	NA	TRBJ2-6	NA	TGTGCCAGCAGTTTGCGCCGGGACTCATCCAGGGGGGCCAACGTCCTGACTTTC	CASSLRRDSSRGANVLTF
TRBV30	NA	TRBJ1-5	NA	TGTGCCTGGAGTAACAGGGCCAATCAGCCCCAGCATTTT	CAWSNRANQPQHF
TRBV3-1/TRBV3-2	NA	TRBJ1-1	NA	TGTGCCAGCAGCAGCCAGGGGACTTTCTTT	CASSSQGTFF
TRBV5-1	NA	TRBJ2-1	TRBD2	TGCGCCAGCACTCAGGGACTAGCGGGAGGGCCGTACAATGAGCAGTTCTTC	CASTQGLAGGPYNEQFF
TRBV24-1	NA	TRBJ2-1	NA	TGTGCCACCAGTGATCACACCTTCGATGAGCAGTTCTTC	CATSDHTFDEQFF
TRBV7-2	NA	TRBJ2-1	TRBD2	TGTGCCAGCAGCTTTAGGGGACTAGCGGGGGGAAGCTCCTACAATGAGCAGTTCTTC	CASSFRGLAGGSSYNEQFF
TRBV7-9	NA	TRBJ1-4	NA	TGTGCCAGCAGCTCACAGTCAACTAATGAAAAACTGTTTTTT	CASSSQSTNEKLFF
TRBV7-6	NA	TRBJ1-3	NA	TGTGCCAGCAGCCACGAGTCGATTGGAAACACCATATATTTT	CASSHESIGNTIYF
TRBV18	NA	TRBJ2-5	NA	TGTGCCAGCTCACCGAACACAGAAGAGACCCAGTACTTC	CASSPNTEETQYF
TRBV27	NA	TRBJ1-1	TRBD1	TGTGCCAGCAGTTTATCTTTTGGGACAGGGACGACTGAAGCTTTCTTT	CASSLSFGTGTTEAFF
TRBV7-7	NA	TRBJ1-2	NA	TGTGCCAGCAGCATCGGTGGAGGGTTCTATGGCTACACCTTC	CASSIGGGFYGYTF
TRBV9	NA	TRBJ1-5	NA	TGTGCCAGCAGCGTAACTGATTATCAGCCCCAGCATTTT	CASSVTDYQPQHF
TRBV5-5	NA	TRBJ2-1	TRBD2	TGTGCCAGCAGCTTGGAGAGCGGGGGGCCTTTGTACAATGAGCAGTTCTTC	CASSLESGGPLYNEQFF
TRBV5-1	NA	TRBJ2-2	NA	TGCGCCAGCAGCCTACCGACAGGGAGGTTCACCGGGGAGCTGTTTTTT	CASSLPTGRFTGELFF